This TCR beta chain comes out of a study of cytomegalovirus exposure and HLA in healthy donors. Study information: In terms of ancestry, the Caucasian-associated cluster contained roughly 80% of the roughly 400 genotyped donors.

Study findings and constraints: Earlier analysis yielded a pattern in which most TCR beta V segments were productive about 90% or about 30% of the time.

PCR employed 60 Vbeta and 13 Jbeta primers. Sequencing used immunoSEQ multiplex PCR; TCRdb keeps in-frame clones, though not all of them. The table shows some 45,000 clones, with roughly 90% occurring only once. The trim removed 5 bases at V and 5 bases at J, leaving 7 bases unmatched. Germline V gene data show CDR1 as LNHDA and CDR2 as SQIVND (reference sequence). This CDR3 comprises 14 residues. This clone came up a few times. Its target is unknown. The genes are TRBV19 and TRBJ2-5, with TRBD1 matching 8 bases. The source material was PBMCs. The sequence was obtained from a woman between 40 and 50 years old in good health and CMV-seropositive. CDR3 sequence reads: CASSHNRGFETQYF. CDR3 coding DNA: TGTGCCAGTAGTCATAACAGGGGGTTCGAGACCCAGTACTTC.